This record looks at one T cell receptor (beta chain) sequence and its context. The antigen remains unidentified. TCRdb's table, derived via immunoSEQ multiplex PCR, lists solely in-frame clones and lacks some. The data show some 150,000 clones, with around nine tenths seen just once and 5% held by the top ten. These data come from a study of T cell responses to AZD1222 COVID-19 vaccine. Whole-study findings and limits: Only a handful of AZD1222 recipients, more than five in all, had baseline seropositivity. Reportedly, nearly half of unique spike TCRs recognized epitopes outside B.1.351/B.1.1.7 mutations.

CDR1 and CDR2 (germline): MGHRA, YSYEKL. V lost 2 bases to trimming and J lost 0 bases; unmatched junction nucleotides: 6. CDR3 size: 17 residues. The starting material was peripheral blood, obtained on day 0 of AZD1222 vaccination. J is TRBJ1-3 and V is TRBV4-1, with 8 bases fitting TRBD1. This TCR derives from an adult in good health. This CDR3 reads CASSQLTGAGSGNTIYF. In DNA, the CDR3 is TGCGCCAGCAGCCAATTGACAGGGGCCGGCTCTGGAAACACCATATATTTT.